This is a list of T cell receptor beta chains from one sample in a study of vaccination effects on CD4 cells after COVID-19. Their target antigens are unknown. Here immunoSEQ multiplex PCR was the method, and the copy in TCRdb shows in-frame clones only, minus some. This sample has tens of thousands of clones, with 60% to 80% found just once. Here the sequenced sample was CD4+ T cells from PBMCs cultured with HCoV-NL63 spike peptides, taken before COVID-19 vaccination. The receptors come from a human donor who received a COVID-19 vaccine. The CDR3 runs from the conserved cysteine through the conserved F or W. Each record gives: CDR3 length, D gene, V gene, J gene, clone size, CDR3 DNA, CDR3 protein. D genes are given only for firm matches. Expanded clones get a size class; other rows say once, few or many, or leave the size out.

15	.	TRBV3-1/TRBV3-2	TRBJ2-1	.	TGTGCCAGCAGCCGCTCGATAGGAGGTTACAATGAGCAGTTCTTC	CASSRSIGGYNEQFF
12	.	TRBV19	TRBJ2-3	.	TGTGCCAGTTCCGGTTTCACAGATACGCAGTATTTT	CASSGFTDTQYF
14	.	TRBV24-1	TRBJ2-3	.	TGTGCCACAAGTGACGGGATGAGGGTTCATACGCAGTATTTT	CATSDGMRVHTQYF
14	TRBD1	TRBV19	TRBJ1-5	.	TGTGCCAGTAGTACCGACAGGGGAGTTCAGCCCCAGCATTTT	CASSTDRGVQPQHF
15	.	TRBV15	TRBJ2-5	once	TGTGCCACCAGCAGAGATGTGGGATGGGAAGAGACCCAGTACTTC	CATSRDVGWEETQYF
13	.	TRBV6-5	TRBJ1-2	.	TGTGCCAGCAGCTCGACAATAGAATATGGCTACACCTTC	CASSSTIEYGYTF
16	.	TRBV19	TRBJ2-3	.	TGTGCCAGTAGTATGGGGCGGGGGCTCGGCACAGATACGCAGTATTTT	CASSMGRGLGTDTQYF
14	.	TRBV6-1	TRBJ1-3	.	TGTGCCAGCAGTGATGGGGGTTCTGGAAACACCATATATTTT	CASSDGGSGNTIYF
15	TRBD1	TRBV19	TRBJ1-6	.	TGTGCCAGCCAGCCCGGGACAGGGTATAATTCACCCCTCCACTTT	CASQPGTGYNSPLHF
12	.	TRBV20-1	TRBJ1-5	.	TGCAGTGCTAGTACCCCGAATCAGCCCCAGCATTTT	CSASTPNQPQHF
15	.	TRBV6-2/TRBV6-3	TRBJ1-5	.	TGTGCCAGCAGTTTTGGGGGCGAGGGCAATCAGCCCCAGCATTTT	CASSFGGEGNQPQHF
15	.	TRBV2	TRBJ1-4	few	TGTGCCAGCGGTACCAACGCCCTGGGGAATGAAAAACTGTTTTTT	CASGTNALGNEKLFF
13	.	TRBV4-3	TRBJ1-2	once	TGCGCCAGCAGCCAAGAACAGTTCCATGGCTACACCTTC	CASSQEQFHGYTF
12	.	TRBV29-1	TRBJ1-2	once	TGCAGCGCCGGCACAGGGTTCTATGGCTACACCTTC	CSAGTGFYGYTF
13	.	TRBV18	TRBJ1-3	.	TGTGCCAGCTCACCCCCCACTGGAAACACCATATATTTT	CASSPPTGNTIYF
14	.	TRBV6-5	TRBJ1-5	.	TGTGCCAGCAGGGGGGACGGATACAATCAGCCCCAGCATTTT	CASRGDGYNQPQHF
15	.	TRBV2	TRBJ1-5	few	TGTGCCAGCAGTGAGGCAGAAGCTAGCAATCAGCCCCAGCATTTT	CASSEAEASNQPQHF
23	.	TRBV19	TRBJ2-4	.	TGTGCCAATCCATTAACCGGGACCCTCTTAACCGGGAAAAATTTACTAGCCAAAAACATTCAGTACTTC	CANPLTGTLLTGKNLLAKNIQYF
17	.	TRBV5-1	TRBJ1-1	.	TGCGCCAGCAGCTTGGGAGCAGTACGGGGTGCGTTCACTGAAGCTTTCTTT	CASSLGAVRGAFTEAFF
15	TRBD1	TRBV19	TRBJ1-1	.	TGTGCCAGTACCAATGGCAACAGGGGGGACACTGAAGCTTTCTTT	CASTNGNRGDTEAFF
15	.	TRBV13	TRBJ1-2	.	TGTGCCAGCAGCTTATACCGCTCCGGTAACTATGGCTACACCTTC	CASSLYRSGNYGYTF
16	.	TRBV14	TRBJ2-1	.	TGTGCCAGCACCACTTCTCGGGGTGGGGTCTACAATGAGCAGTTCTTC	CASTTSRGGVYNEQFF
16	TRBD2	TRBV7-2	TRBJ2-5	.	TGTGCCAGCAGCTTATTGGGCGGGGGGGTCCAAGAGACCCAGTACTTC	CASSLLGGGVQETQYF
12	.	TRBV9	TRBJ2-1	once	TGTGCCAGCAGCCCCTCATCGGTAGGGCAGTTCTTC	CASSPSSVGQFF
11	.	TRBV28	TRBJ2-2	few	TGTGCCAGTAGTATCCCCGGGGAGCTGTTTTTT	CASSIPGELFF
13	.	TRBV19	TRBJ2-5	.	TGTGCCAGTGGGAAACAGGGATTGGAGACCCAGTACTTC	CASGKQGLETQYF
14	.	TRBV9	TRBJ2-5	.	TGTGCCAGCAGCGCGTTGGTCTCACAAGAGACCCAGTACTTC	CASSALVSQETQYF
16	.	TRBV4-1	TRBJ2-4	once	TGCGCCAGCAGCCACGGACAGACTTTAGCCAAAAACATTCAGTACTTC	CASSHGQTLAKNIQYF
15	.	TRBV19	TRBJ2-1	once	TGTGCCAGTAGTATAGCCTCCCGACAGCTCAATGAGCAGTTCTTC	CASSIASRQLNEQFF
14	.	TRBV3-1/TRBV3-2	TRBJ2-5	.	TGTGCCAGCAGCCTCGGGACCGGGGGTGAGACCCAGTACTTC	CASSLGTGGETQYF
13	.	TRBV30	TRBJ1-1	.	TGTGCCTGGAGTTCAGGGTTACGGACTGAAGCTTTCTTT	CAWSSGLRTEAFF
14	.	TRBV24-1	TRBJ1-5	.	TGTGCCACCAGTGCAGGATTTAGCAATCAGCCCCAGCATTTT	CATSAGFSNQPQHF